This T cell receptor beta chain was retrieved from a study of OX40 agonist ivuxolimab in advanced cancers. Concerning this clone itself: The antigen remains unidentified.

Trimming removed 6 bases from V and 1 base from J, with 16 bases in between. Germline assignment: CDR1 MNHNY and CDR2 SVGAGI (reference sequence). The CDR3 consists of 16 residues. Here immunoSEQ multiplex PCR was the method, and the copy in TCRdb shows in-frame clones only, minus some. The top ten hold roughly 27% of the sample, which has tens of thousands of clones, about 83% seen once. Study findings and constraints: On average, CD8+ T cells had more expanded clones than CD4+. Clonal expansion was seen in CD4+ and CD8+ blood T cells by week 6 at 0.1 to 3.0 mg/kg. Expanded peripheral T-cell antigen specificity went undetermined.

The sample in question was CD4+ or CD8+ T cells sorted from blood, obtained in a trial of the OX40 agonist ivuxolimab. This clonotype was sampled from an adult with an advanced solid tumor such as melanoma, head and neck, liver or kidney cancer. The chain carries TRBV6-6 and TRBJ2-4, with a weak D call TRBD1 (6 bases). CDR3 DNA: TGTGCCAGCAGAGAGAGCCGGGACACCGCCAAAAACATTCAGTACTTC. Its protein is CASRESRDTAKNIQYF.